A selection of T cell receptor beta chains follows, all from one sample in a study of Ad26.COV2.S vaccination and SARS-CoV-2 variants. Here immunoSEQ multiplex PCR was the method, and the copy in TCRdb shows in-frame clones only, minus some. The sample includes around 450,000 clones, 85% to 90% seen only once; the top ten take around 2.6%. The source was peripheral blood, collected in a trial of Ad26.COV2.S vaccine versus placebo. These receptors were collected from a person between 18 and 65 years old who received the Ad26.COV2.S COVID-19 vaccine or a placebo. CDR3s include the opening cysteine and the closing phenylalanine or tryptophan. The D gene is left open where the match is weak. Some rows mark clone size as missing; the rest say once, few, many or name a class of expanded clone.

J	V	size	D	DNA	CDR3
TRBJ1-2	TRBV27	NA	TRBD1	TGTGCCAGCAGTACGAAACAGGGGGGGATAAATGGCTACACCTTC	CASSTKQGGINGYTF
TRBJ1-2	TRBV19	NA	TRBD1	TGTGCCAGTAGTATGTGGCAGGGGGCGGATGGCTACACCTTC	CASSMWQGADGYTF
TRBJ1-5	TRBV7-2	few	NA	TGTGCCAGCAGCTTAGCGGCAGGATCTAATCAGCCCCAGCATTTT	CASSLAAGSNQPQHF
TRBJ1-2	TRBV24-1	NA	TRBD1	TGTGCCACCAGTGATTCTCCGGGGACAGGGGACGACTATGGCTACACCTTC	CATSDSPGTGDDYGYTF
TRBJ1-1	TRBV29-1	NA	NA	TGCAGCGTTGATAAGGACACCTACACTGAAGCTTTCTTT	CSVDKDTYTEAFF
TRBJ2-3	TRBV9	once	NA	TGTGCCAGCAGCGTAGCCCAGAGCACAGATACGCAGTATTTT	CASSVAQSTDTQYF
TRBJ2-3	TRBV11-1	NA	NA	TGTGCCAGCAGCCTCCACGCGCTTTCCACAGATACGCAGTATTTT	CASSLHALSTDTQYF
TRBJ1-6	TRBV5-1	NA	NA	TGCGCCAGCAGCGTGGGACGGGCGGGATCCTATAATTCACCCCTCCACTTT	CASSVGRAGSYNSPLHF
TRBJ2-6	TRBV28	few	TRBD1	TGTGCCAGCACCTACCGGCGGGCGCAGGGGGCGAAAGGGGCCAACGTCCTGACTTTC	CASTYRRAQGAKGANVLTF
TRBJ2-5	TRBV3-1/TRBV3-2	NA	TRBD1	TGTGCCAGCAGCCAGGGACAGGGGGCGTCTGAAGAGACCCAGTACTTC	CASSQGQGASEETQYF
TRBJ1-4	TRBV29-1	NA	NA	TGCAGCGTTGCGGGCACACCGAGGGATGAAAAACTGTTTTTT	CSVAGTPRDEKLFF
TRBJ1-6	TRBV19	NA	NA	TGTGCCAGTAGTAGCGGCGGGAATTATTCACCCCTCCACTTT	CASSSGGNYSPLHF
TRBJ2-7	TRBV5-1	NA	TRBD1	TGCGCCAGCAGTGAGGGGACAGGGCCCTACGAGCAGTACTTC	CASSEGTGPYEQYF
TRBJ2-1	TRBV7-9	few	NA	TGTGCCAGCAGCTTAGCAGGGTCGGTATACAATGAGCAGTTCTTC	CASSLAGSVYNEQFF
TRBJ2-3	TRBV4-2	NA	TRBD2	TGTGCCAGCAGCCAAGTTAGCGGGAGACTAGGTACGCAGTATTTT	CASSQVSGRLGTQYF
TRBJ1-2	TRBV7-2	NA	TRBD1	TGTGCCAGCAGCCCGGGGGGGACAGATACTAACTATGGCTACACCTTC	CASSPGGTDTNYGYTF
TRBJ2-7	TRBV5-1	NA	NA	TGCGCCAGCAGCTTGGCAGGACAACTTTCCTACGAGCAGTACTTC	CASSLAGQLSYEQYF
TRBJ1-6	TRBV6-1	NA	NA	TGTGCCAGCAGTGAAGATCAGAATTCACCCCTCCACTTT	CASSEDQNSPLHF
TRBJ1-1	TRBV6-4	NA	NA	TGTGCCAGCAGTTCAGGGATGGAGAACACTGAAGCTTTCTTT	CASSSGMENTEAFF
TRBJ2-1	TRBV11-2	NA	TRBD2	TGTGCCAGCAGCTTAGAGACTAGCGGGAGATCCTACAATGAGCAGTTCTTC	CASSLETSGRSYNEQFF
TRBJ1-1	TRBV20-1	NA	NA	TGCAGTGCTAGGGGGTTCCCGGAGGCTTTCTTT	CSARGFPEAFF
TRBJ2-3	TRBV3-1/TRBV3-2	once	TRBD2	TGTGCCAGCAGTCAAGAAAGTGGGCGGGAGGCTCCCGGGGTAGATACGCAGTATTTT	CASSQESGREAPGVDTQYF
TRBJ2-1	TRBV7-2	NA	TRBD2	TGTGCCAGCACCCAACATAGCGGGAGTAGGGTAGGCAATGAGCAGTTCTTC	CASTQHSGSRVGNEQFF
TRBJ2-5	TRBV24-1	NA	NA	TGTGCCACCAGTGAGGAGGAGACCCAGTACTTC	CATSEEETQYF
TRBJ1-2	TRBV11-2	once	TRBD1	TGTGCCAGCAGCTTAGAAGGGACAGATGCCTATGGCTACACCTTC	CASSLEGTDAYGYTF
TRBJ1-6	TRBV7-2	NA	NA	TGTGCCAGCAGCTTAATTGGTCCAGCTTCTACCTATTCACCCCTCCACTTT	CASSLIGPASTYSPLHF
TRBJ1-5	TRBV7-8	NA	NA	TGTGCCAGCAGCCCCGCCTCGGGGGCAACCTGGGATAGCAATCAGCCCCAGCATTTT	CASSPASGATWDSNQPQHF
TRBJ2-1	TRBV9	once	NA	TGTGCCAGCAGCGTAAGAGCCCAACGGCACAATGAGCAGTTCTTC	CASSVRAQRHNEQFF
TRBJ2-1	TRBV10-3	NA	TRBD2	TGTGCCATCACAAGAGGACTAGCACGCTCGGATGAGCAGTTCTTC	CAITRGLARSDEQFF
TRBJ2-3	TRBV18	NA	NA	TGTGCCAGCTCACCGGGCCGAGATACGCAGTATTTT	CASSPGRDTQYF
TRBJ2-4	TRBV19	once	NA	TGTGCCAGTAGTATAGTTCCCGGTGGAGGGATGTACTTC	CASSIVPGGGMYF
TRBJ1-2	TRBV18	once	NA	TGTGCCAGCTCACCGACCGGGACGGACTATGGCTACACCTTC	CASSPTGTDYGYTF
TRBJ1-5	TRBV18	NA	NA	TGTGCCAGCTCACCTCGACAGGCGGGGAATCAGCCCCAGCATTTT	CASSPRQAGNQPQHF
TRBJ1-5	TRBV6-1	NA	NA	TGTGCCAGCAGTGAAAGAGGAGCTCAGCCCCAGCATTTT	CASSERGAQPQHF
TRBJ2-1	TRBV5-4	NA	TRBD1	TGTGCCAGCAGCTTGGATCGGACAGGGTCCTACAATGAGCAGTTCTTC	CASSLDRTGSYNEQFF
TRBJ2-1	TRBV19	NA	TRBD2	TGTGCCAGTACAATGGGGCGGGAGGATGAGCAGTTCTTC	CASTMGREDEQFF
TRBJ2-2	TRBV4-3	NA	NA	TGCGCCAGCAGCCAACTTCCGACTAGTTTGACCGGGGAGCTGTTTTTT	CASSQLPTSLTGELFF
TRBJ2-7	TRBV5-4	NA	TRBD1	TGTGCCAGCAGCTTAGACAGGGCCTACGAGCAGTACTTC	CASSLDRAYEQYF
TRBJ2-2	TRBV11-2	NA	NA	TGTGCCAGCAGCTTAGATCTTTGGGTCGCCGGGGAGCTGTTTTTT	CASSLDLWVAGELFF
TRBJ1-1	TRBV28	NA	TRBD1	TGTGCCAGCAGTTCCATACAGGGGGGCACTGAAGCTTTCTTT	CASSSIQGGTEAFF
TRBJ1-1	TRBV9	NA	NA	TGTGCCAGCAGCTCAGACGCCACTGAAGCTTTCTTT	CASSSDATEAFF
TRBJ2-6	TRBV19	NA	NA	TGTGCCAGTAAGCAGGGCCTCGACTCTGGGGCCAACGTCCTGACTTTC	CASKQGLDSGANVLTF
TRBJ1-1	TRBV19	NA	NA	TGTGCCAGTAGGTGGGGGGGCGAGGGGAGTGTCGCTTTCTTT	CASRWGGEGSVAFF
TRBJ1-1	TRBV6-2/TRBV6-3	once	TRBD1	TGTGCCAGCAGCCTGACAGGGATCTATACTGAAGCTTTCTTT	CASSLTGIYTEAFF
TRBJ2-1	TRBV19	NA	TRBD2	TGTGCCAGTAGTTTCGGACTAGCGGGGGGTTTCTCCTACAATGAGCAGTTCTTC	CASSFGLAGGFSYNEQFF
TRBJ2-5	TRBV5-4	NA	NA	TGTGCCAGCAGCTTGAGGGTAGGGGGATTGGAGACCCAGTACTTC	CASSLRVGGLETQYF
TRBJ2-3	TRBV4-2	NA	TRBD1	TGTGCCAGCAGCAAACGACAGGGGGCCGGTGGGGATACGCAGTATTTT	CASSKRQGAGGDTQYF
TRBJ2-5	TRBV5-1	NA	TRBD2	TGCGCCAGCAGCTTGCCCGGGACTAGCGGGGGAGAGACCCAGTACTTC	CASSLPGTSGGETQYF
TRBJ2-1	TRBV6-6	once	TRBD2	TGTGCCAGCAGAACACTAGCGGGGGCCTCCTACAATGAGCAGTTCTTC	CASRTLAGASYNEQFF
TRBJ2-1	TRBV28	NA	TRBD2	TGTGCCAGCGTTAGCGGGAGCCACAATGAGCAGTTCTTC	CASVSGSHNEQFF
TRBJ2-1	TRBV5-1	NA	NA	TGCGCCAGCAGCTTGGCCCCTAGCTCCTACAATGAGCAGTTCTTC	CASSLAPSSYNEQFF
TRBJ1-4	TRBV11-3	NA	NA	TGTGCCAGCAGCTCCACCCGGATGAGGAAACTGTTTTTT	CASSSTRMRKLFF
TRBJ2-5	TRBV6-7	NA	NA	TGTGCCTTGGTCGAGACCCAGTACTTC	CALVETQYF
TRBJ2-3	TRBV5-6	NA	NA	TGTGCCAGCAGCCCCCTTCGAGGTTACACAGATACGCAGTATTTT	CASSPLRGYTDTQYF